The next 20 T cell receptor beta chains were all read from a single sample in a study of blood T cell repertoires in COVID-19. Sequenced by immunoSEQ multiplex PCR; TCRdb stores in-frame clones only, minus some. The data show about 87,000 clones, approximately 86% seen once. The sample comprised peripheral blood. The receptor set was obtained from a woman older than 75 with COVID-19, enrolled during active disease.

V and J are TRBV10-3 and TRBJ2-7; TRBD1 agrees at 10 bases. Germline-derived CDR1 and CDR2 are ENHRY and SYGVKD. V shed 6 bases and J 5 bases; nucleotides not matched to a gene: 10. The CDR3 loop spans 15 amino acids. This chain's CDR3 is CAISRQGQGLNEQYF. The DNA of the CDR3 is TGTGCCATCAGCAGACAGGGACAGGGGCTGAACGAGCAGTACTTC.

The chain has TRBV29-1 and TRBJ1-2; D is ambiguous. Germline CDR1 and CDR2: SQVTM and ANQGSEA. This CDR3 is built from 13 residues. Trimming stripped 2 bases from V and 6 bases from J, with 13 bases between. The CDR3 reads CSVELAGFHGYTF. The CDR3 nucleotides read TGCAGCGTTGAACTGGCGGGATTCCATGGCTACACCTTC.

This chain links TRBV5-1 with TRBJ2-7, with a tentative D call TRBD1 (5 bases). V was cut by 2 bases and J by 0 bases, with 9 bases left in between. The CDR3 has 14 amino acids. Germline CDR1 SGHRS, CDR2 YFSETQ. The CDR3 sequence is CASSLRQSSYEQYF. The CDR3 DNA is TGCGCCAGCAGCTTAAGACAGAGCTCCTACGAGCAGTACTTC.

The rearrangement links TRBV9 to TRBJ2-7; 10 nucleotides line up with TRBD1. The junction had 12 bases not matched to a gene; V was cut back by 3 bases and J by 6 bases. This CDR3 spans 16 amino acids. CDR1 and CDR2 (germline): SGDLS, YYNGEE. CDR3 protein: CASSESSDRGEREQYF. CDR3 in DNA: TGTGCCAGCAGCGAGTCGTCGGACAGGGGGGAGCGCGAGCAGTACTTC.

The chain combines TRBV30 with TRBJ1-2, with D tentatively TRBD1 (6 bases). Germline V gene lookup returns CDR1 GTSNPN and CDR2 SVGIG (reference sequence). V was pared by 3 bases and J by 2 bases, with 10 bases between. This CDR3 has 13 residues. The CDR3 DNA reads TGTGCCTGGAGGGGGAGGGGGAACTATGGCTACACCTTC. Translated: CAWRGRGNYGYTF.

The chain recombines TRBV3-1 (or the pseudogene TRBV3-2) with TRBJ2-3, with TRBD2 matching over 7 bases. V shed 1 base and J 3 bases; nucleotides not matched to a gene: 7. The CDR3 loop spans 16 amino acids. Germline lookup yields CDR1 LGHDT and CDR2 YNNKEL (reference sequence). The CDR3: CASSQATGGWTDTQYF. The CDR3 region has the DNA TGTGCCAGCAGCCAAGCCACGGGGGGTTGGACAGATACGCAGTATTTT.

The chain has TRBV24-1 and TRBJ2-2, with D maybe TRBD1 (5 bases). Germline lookup yields CDR1 KGHDR and CDR2 SFDVKD. The CDR3 spans 15 residues. Deletions cut 1 base from V and 3 bases from J, with 8 bases between. The CDR3, as DNA: TGTGCCACCAGTGATTTCTCCAGGGACACCGGGGAGCTGTTTTTT. It yields the protein CATSDFSRDTGELFF.

This clone was recorded many times. This chain uses TRBV28 with TRBJ2-3, with 10 bases aligning to TRBD1. Unmatched junction bases numbered 16, after V lost 6 bases and J lost 4 bases. CDR3 length: 18 amino acids. Germline-derived CDR1 and CDR2 are MDHEN and SYDVKM. CDR3 amino acids: CASRPGTGDTLLPDTQYF. The CDR3 nucleotides read TGTGCCAGCAGACCCGGGACAGGGGATACTCTCCTCCCAGATACGCAGTATTTT. Filled out from reference TRBV28 and TRBJ2-3, the complete variable domain reads DVKVTQSSRYLVKRTGEKVFLECVQDMDHENMFWYRQDPGLGLRLIYFSYDVKMKEKGDIPEGYSVSREKKERFSLILESASTNQTSMYLCASRPGTGDTLLPDTQYFGPGTRLTVL.

The rearrangement uses TRBV6-5 and TRBJ1-5; D remains ambiguous. V was clipped by 0 bases and J by 0 bases, with 6 bases between them. Germline V gene sequence: CDR1 MNHEY, CDR2 SVGAGI. The CDR3 extends over 15 amino acids. This CDR3 reads CASSYSRNSNQPQHF. As DNA, the CDR3 is TGTGCCAGCAGTTACTCGAGGAATAGCAATCAGCCCCAGCATTTT.

J is TRBJ2-7 and V is TRBV27; TRBD2 is a possible D gene (5 bases). The CDR3 has 14 amino acids. Per germline, CDR1 MNHEY and CDR2 SMNVEV (reference sequence). The V and J ends lost 5 bases and 1 base respectively, with 12 bases between them. CDR3 region: CASSPQDSSYEQYF. In DNA, the CDR3 is TGTGCCAGCAGTCCGCAGGACTCATCCTACGAGCAGTACTTC.

The chain couples TRBV28 to TRBJ1-4; 9 nucleotides match TRBD1. V lost 6 bases to trimming and J lost 1 base; unmatched junction nucleotides: 6. This CDR3 is built from 16 residues. The germline gives CDR1 MDHEN, CDR2 SYDVKM. The CDR3 reads CASSNGTGLTNEKLFF. The CDR3, as DNA: TGTGCCAGCAGCAACGGGACAGGGTTAACTAATGAAAAACTGTTTTTT.

The CDR3 region is CASSQGGSETQYF. CDR3 nucleotides: TGCGCCAGCAGTCAGGGAGGATCAGAGACCCAGTACTTC. The chain has TRBV10-1 and TRBJ2-5; D perhaps matches TRBD2 (6 bases). This CDR3 has 13 amino acids. Germline CDR1 WNHNN, CDR2 SYGVQD (reference sequence). V gave up 5 bases and J gave up 4 bases, with 11 bases separating them.

The chain employs TRBV7-2 and TRBJ2-7; D perhaps matches TRBD1 (6 bases). The length of the CDR3 is 15 residues. Germline loops: CDR1 SGHTA, CDR2 FQGNSA. Trimming left V 3 bases short and J 5 bases short, with 17 bases between. CDR3: CASSLDSGGTNEQYF. CDR3 DNA: TGTGCCAGCAGCTTGGACAGCGGAGGTACTAACGAGCAGTACTTC. The full variable domain, with the rest looked up from reference TRBV7-2 and TRBJ2-7, is GAGVSQSPSNKVTEKGKDVELRCDPISGHTALYWYRQSLGQGLEFLIYFQGNSAPDKSGLPSDRFSAERTGGSVSTLTIQRTQQEDSAVYLCASSLDSGGTNEQYFGPGTRLTVT.

The chain is built from TRBV2 and TRBJ2-5; D uncertain. Germline V gene lookup returns CDR1 SNHLY and CDR2 FYNNEI. The CDR3 extends over 12 amino acids. Trimming left V 10 bases short and J 5 bases short, with 14 bases between. The CDR3 DNA is TGTGCCACCCGAGGTGAAGCGGAGACCCAGTACTTC. Its protein product is CATRGEAETQYF.

The chain uses TRBV9 and TRBJ1-5, with TRBD1 as a possible D gene (6 bases). The V and J ends lost 4 bases and 3 bases respectively, with 14 bases between them. CDR1 and CDR2 (germline): SGDLS, YYNGEE. This CDR3 spans 15 amino acids. For the CDR3, the DNA is TGTGCCAGCAGCCAAGGGGGAGGGTACAATCAGCCCCAGCATTTT. This translates into CASSQGGGYNQPQHF.

The chain carries TRBV23-1 and TRBJ1-1; TRBD1 is a possible D gene (6 bases). TRBV23-1 is designated an ORF whose function remains uncertain. The V end was cut by 3 bases, the J end by 2 bases, with 13 bases between. The CDR3 has 15 residues. The CDR3 bases are TGCGCCAGCAGTCAGAAGGACAGAGAAAACACTGAAGCTTTCTTT. The encoded protein is CASSQKDRENTEAFF.

V gene TRBV7-8 combines with J gene TRBJ2-7; TRBD2 matches at 13 bases. CDR1 and CDR2 from the germline V gene are SGHVS and FQNEAQ. Unmatched junction bases numbered 8, after V lost 5 bases and J lost 4 bases. CDR3 length equals 16 residues. CDR3 sequence (DNA): TGTGCCAGCAGCCCTGGACTAGCGGGAGATTTGTACGAGCAGTACTTC. Translation gives CASSPGLAGDLYEQYF.

CDR3 amino acids: CASSPGTSRRAEAFF. The CDR3, as DNA: TGTGCCAGCAGTCCCGGTACTAGTCGGCGGGCTGAAGCTTTCTTT. The chain employs TRBV28 and TRBJ1-1; D unresolved. Germline CDR1 MDHEN, CDR2 SYDVKM. The CDR3 runs to 15 residues. The V and J ends lost 5 bases and 6 bases respectively, with 19 bases between them.

This clone was seen more than once but under ten times. This chain uses TRBV11-2 with TRBJ2-7, with TRBD2 identical over 12 bases. The CDR3 spans 16 residues. V trimming: 7 bases; J trimming: 1 base; junction bases outside the gene matches: 8. Germline CDR1 and CDR2: SGHAT and FQNNGV. DNA of the CDR3: TGTGCCAGCATCCTAGGGCTAGCGGGAGGGTCCTACGAGCAGTACTTC. This sequence encodes CASILGLAGGSYEQYF.

CDR3 DNA sequence: TGTGCCAGCAGTCCGGGACAGCGTAGCACAGATACGCAGTATTTT. Translating gives CASSPGQRSTDTQYF. The V and J genes are TRBV6-4 and TRBJ2-3; TRBD1 matches 7 bases. The CDR3 extends over 15 amino acids. The germline CDR1 and CDR2 sequences are MRHNA and SNTAGT. After removal of 5 bases from V and 0 bases from J, the junction contained 5 bases not matched to a gene.